These 5 T cell receptor beta chains were all obtained from the same sample, sequenced in a study of blood T cell repertoires in COVID-19. Produced via immunoSEQ multiplex PCR; TCRdb's table is partial and in-frame only. The sample has over 100,000 clones, about 79% seen once. The specimen was peripheral blood. The receptors derive from a woman of 80 years or more with active or convalescent COVID-19.

The chain couples TRBV7-3 to TRBJ2-7; the match to TRBD2 covers 11 bases. V trimming: 5 bases; J trimming: 4 bases; junction bases outside the gene matches: 13. Germline V gene lookup returns CDR1 SGHTA and CDR2 FQGTGA. This CDR3 is built from 17 residues. The CDR3 DNA sequence: TGTGCCAGCAGCCGAAACAATTACCTAGCGGGGGGATACGAGCAGTACTTC. Its translation is CASSRNNYLAGGYEQYF.

The sample holds one count of this clone. The rearrangement joins TRBV19 to TRBJ1-2, with no clear D. Germline V CDR1 and CDR2: LNHDA, SQIVND (reference sequence). The CDR3 length is 11 residues. Trimming cost V 2 bases and J 8 bases, with 6 bases left between them. CDR3 sequence: CASSIQAGYTF. The CDR3 DNA follows: TGTGCCAGTAGTATACAAGCGGGCTACACCTTC.

This rearrangement joins TRBV6-1 to TRBJ2-1; 7 bases match TRBD1. This CDR3 has 16 residues. CDR1 is MNHNS and CDR2 is SASEGT in the germline V gene. Losses at the gene ends were 4 bases for V and 0 bases for J; bases not matched to a gene: 6. The CDR3 protein is CASSAGTASSYNEQFF. The CDR3 DNA follows: TGTGCCAGCAGTGCCGGGACAGCTAGCTCCTACAATGAGCAGTTCTTC.

The rearrangement joins TRBV7-3 to TRBJ2-1; 8 bases fit TRBD1. Germline CDR1 is SGHTA and CDR2 is FQGTGA. This CDR3 is built from 14 residues. V shed 4 bases, J shed 6 bases, and the junction held 5 bases outside the gene matches. The CDR3 loop reads CASSWGTGGNEQFF. Written as DNA, the CDR3 is TGTGCCAGCAGCTGGGGGACAGGCGGCAATGAGCAGTTCTTC.

The rearrangement joins TRBV5-6 to TRBJ2-5; TRBD1 agrees at 9 bases. Per the germline V gene, CDR1 is SGHDT and CDR2 is YYEEEE. The CDR3 is 16 amino acids. V lost 0 bases to trimming and J lost 2 bases; unmatched junction nucleotides: 5. CDR3 region: CASSLARDRVQETQYF. In nucleotides, the CDR3 is TGTGCCAGCAGCTTGGCCAGGGACAGGGTACAAGAGACCCAGTACTTC. The whole variable domain, filled in from reference TRBV5-6 and TRBJ2-5, reads DAGVTQSPTHLIKTRGQQVTLRCSPKSGHDTVSWYQQALGQGPQFIFQYYEEEERQRGNFPDRFSGHQFPNYSSELNVNALLLGDSALYLCASSLARDRVQETQYFGPGTRLLVL.